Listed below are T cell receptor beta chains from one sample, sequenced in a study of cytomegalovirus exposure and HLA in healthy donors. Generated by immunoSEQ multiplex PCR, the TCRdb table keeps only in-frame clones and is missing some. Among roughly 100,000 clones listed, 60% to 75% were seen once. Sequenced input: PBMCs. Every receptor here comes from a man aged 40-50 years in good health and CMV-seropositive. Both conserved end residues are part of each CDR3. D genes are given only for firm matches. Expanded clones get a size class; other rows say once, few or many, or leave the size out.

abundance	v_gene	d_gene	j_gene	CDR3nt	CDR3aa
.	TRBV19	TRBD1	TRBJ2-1	TGTGCCAGTAGGCCCGGGACAGGGTCCTACAATGAGCAGTTCTTC	CASRPGTGSYNEQFF
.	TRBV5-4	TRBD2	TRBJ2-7	TGTGCCAGCAGCCCGACGACTAGCGGCTACGAGCAGTACTTC	CASSPTTSGYEQYF
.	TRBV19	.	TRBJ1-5	TGTGCCAGTAGTGCGTCACAGGGATCGGGTCAGCCCCAGCATTTT	CASSASQGSGQPQHF
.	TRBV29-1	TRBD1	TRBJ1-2	TGCAGCGTTGAGGCAGGGGGCAGGTCTGGCTACACCTTC	CSVEAGGRSGYTF
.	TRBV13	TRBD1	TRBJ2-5	TGTGCCAGCAGCCACGGACAGGGGGCGCGGGAGACCCAGTACTTC	CASSHGQGARETQYF
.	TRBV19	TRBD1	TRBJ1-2	TGTGCCAGTAGTACGACAGGGGGCGCCGGCTACACCTTC	CASSTTGGAGYTF
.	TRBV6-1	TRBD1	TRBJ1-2	TGTGCCAGCAGTGAAGCAGCAGGGGGCGACCGTGGCTACACCTTC	CASSEAAGGDRGYTF
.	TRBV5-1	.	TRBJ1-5	TGCGCCAGCAGCGCAGGGAGCAATCAGCCCCAGCATTTT	CASSAGSNQPQHF
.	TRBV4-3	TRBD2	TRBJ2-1	TGCGCCAGCAGCCAAACACTAGCGGGAGGATGGAATGAGCAGTTCTTC	CASSQTLAGGWNEQFF
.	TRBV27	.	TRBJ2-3	TGTGCCAGCAGTTTATTAGGGGGACGAGATACGCAGTATTTT	CASSLLGGRDTQYF
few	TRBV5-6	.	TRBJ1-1	TGTGCCAGCACAGGGGAGACTGAAGCTTTCTTT	CASTGETEAFF
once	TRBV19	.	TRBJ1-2	TGTGCCAGTACACAGGGAACAAGGGGCAACTATGGCTACACCTTC	CASTQGTRGNYGYTF
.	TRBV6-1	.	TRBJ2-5	TGTGCCAGCAGTGAGCGGGACGGAGAGACCCAGTACTTC	CASSERDGETQYF
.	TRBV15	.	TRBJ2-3	TGTGCCACCAGCACGTTTGCGGCAGAGAAACCAGATACGCAGTATTTT	CATSTFAAEKPDTQYF
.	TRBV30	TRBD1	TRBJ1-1	TGTGCCTGGAGTAGGACAGGAACGGGGACTGAAGCTTTCTTT	CAWSRTGTGTEAFF
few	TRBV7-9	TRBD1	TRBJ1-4	TGTGCCAGCAGCCCTGGGGACAGGAATGAAAAACTGTTTTTT	CASSPGDRNEKLFF
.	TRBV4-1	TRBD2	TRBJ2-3	TGCGCCAGCAGCCAAGAGAATCCTAGCGGGAAACCCGGGGTTACGCAGTATTTT	CASSQENPSGKPGVTQYF
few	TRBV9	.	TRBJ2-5	TGTGCCAGCAGCGTAGACTTTATGGAGACCCAGTACTTC	CASSVDFMETQYF
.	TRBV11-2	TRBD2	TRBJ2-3	TGTGCCAGCAGCTTAGTGTTAGCGGGAGTGAGAGATACGCAGTATTTT	CASSLVLAGVRDTQYF
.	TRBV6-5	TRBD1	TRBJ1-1	TGTGCCAGCAGGGACGGACAGGGCTCTGAAGCTTTCTTT	CASRDGQGSEAFF
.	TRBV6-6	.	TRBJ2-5	TGTGCCAGCAGTTACGGAGGGACGCAAGAGACCCAGTACTTC	CASSYGGTQETQYF
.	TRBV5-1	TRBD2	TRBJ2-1	TGCGCCAGCAGCCTGGGACTAGCGGGAGACGTCAATGAGCAGTTCTTC	CASSLGLAGDVNEQFF
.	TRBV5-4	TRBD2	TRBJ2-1	TGTGCCAGCAGCCGTACTAGCGGGGACTACAATGAGCAGTTCTTC	CASSRTSGDYNEQFF
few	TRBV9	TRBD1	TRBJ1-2	TGTGCCAGCAGCGTAGGAGGGACAGATAACTATGGCTACACCTTC	CASSVGGTDNYGYTF
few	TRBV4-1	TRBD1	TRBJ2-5	TGCGCCAGCAGCCACCGACAGGGGGCAGAGACCCAGTACTTC	CASSHRQGAETQYF
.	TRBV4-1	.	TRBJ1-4	TGCGCCAGCAGCCAAGATTTCGGGGCAACTAATGAAAAACTGTTTTTT	CASSQDFGATNEKLFF
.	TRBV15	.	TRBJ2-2	TGTGCCACCAGCAGAGATCGCCCGGGAGCGGACACCCATCACGGGGAGCTGTTTTTT	CATSRDRPGADTHHGELFF
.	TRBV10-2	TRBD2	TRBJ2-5	TGCGCCAGCAGTGAGCAGCGGGAGAGTACAGAGACCCAGTACTTC	CASSEQRESTETQYF